This TCR beta chain emerged from a study of blood T cell repertoires in COVID-19. Sequencing was performed with immunoSEQ multiplex PCR; in TCRdb, only in-frame clones are kept and a portion is missing. This repertoire shows 150,000 to 200,000 clones, approximately 92% found once; its top ten account for roughly 4.8%. A Seattle source enrolled patients during active infection and followed them longitudinally. The sequence came from a man aged 25 to 40 with COVID-19, enrolled during active disease. Sequencing was done on a sample of peripheral blood.

DNA of the CDR3: TGCAGCGTTGAACATATCGGGGGTAATGGCTACACCTTC. It is translated as CSVEHIGGNGYTF. The chain couples TRBV29-1 to TRBJ1-2, with D possibly TRBD1 on 5 matching bases. Germline CDR1 SQVTM, CDR2 ANQGSEA. Trimming stripped 2 bases from V and 6 bases from J, with 13 bases between. This CDR3 is 13 amino acids long.